The 5 T cell receptor beta chains below all came from one sample that was sequenced in a study of blood T cell repertoires in COVID-19 (dated by TCRdb to 2020 to 2021). Receptors were amplified or captured by the immunoSEQ multiplex PCR assay. Held by TCRdb, this immuneACCESS table contains in-frame sequences only and omits some clones. Under half of the omission traces to an unresolved V gene where checked; the cause of the rest is unknown. The sample table contains 150,000 to 200,000 clones; only one count was recorded for roughly 86% of them. The ten largest make up roughly 3.3% of the sample. Sequencing used peripheral blood. The source of these receptors is a man between 65 and 85 years old with acute or convalescent COVID-19.

This rearrangement joins TRBV5-1 to TRBJ1-6; the D gene is possibly TRBD1 (6 bases). CDR1 is SGHRS and CDR2 is YFSETQ in the germline V gene. V lost 0 bases to trimming and J lost 10 bases, with 14 bases between them. The CDR3 is 15 residues long. The CDR3 reads CASSLGAGAGSPLHF. CDR3 nucleotides: TGCGCCAGCAGCTTGGGTGCGGGGGCGGGATCACCCCTCCACTTT.

The chain joins TRBV7-9 to TRBJ1-3, with D perhaps matching TRBD1 (5 bases). Germline V gene data show CDR1 as SEHNR and CDR2 as FQNEAQ (reference sequence). Trimming stripped 0 bases from V and 4 bases from J, with 7 bases between. CDR3 size: 14 residues. DNA for the CDR3: TGTGCCAGCAGCTTAGCTGGGGCGGGAAACACCATATATTTT. It specifies CASSLAGAGNTIYF.

Points on this clone: Distinct nucleotide sequences in the sample also encode this CDR3. CDR3 sequence (DNA): TGTGCCAGCAGCCCGTCGAGCTACAATGAGCAGTTCTTC. Translated: CASSPSSYNEQFF. The J gene is TRBJ2-1, the V gene TRBV7-2; D unclear. The CDR3 contains 13 residues. Per the germline V gene, CDR1 is SGHTA and CDR2 is FQGNSA. V lost 5 bases and J lost 3, with 8 bases in between.

The genes are TRBV27 and TRBJ2-3, with TRBD2 matching over 11 bases. This CDR3 spans 19 amino acids. Germline-derived CDR1 and CDR2 are MNHEY and SMNVEV (reference sequence). V lost 2 bases and J lost 5; bases outside the gene matches: 15. For the CDR3, the DNA is TGTGCCAGCAGTTTACTTACCCGACTAGCGGGATTCGGGAGAGATACGCAGTATTTT. Amino acids: CASSLLTRLAGFGRDTQYF.

This clone was counted a few times. This chain joins TRBV4-3 and TRBJ1-6, with 7 bases aligning to TRBD1. Germline V gene data show CDR1 as LGHNA and CDR2 as YSLEER. V lost 3 bases, J lost 0 bases, and 8 bases stayed unmatched. This CDR3 contains 18 residues. Here the CDR3 reads CASSQDRTGGSYNSPLHF. As DNA, the CDR3 is TGCGCCAGCAGCCAGGATAGGACAGGCGGCTCCTATAATTCACCCCTCCACTTT.